This T cell receptor beta chain is drawn from a study of T cell repertoires in aging, cancer and after chemotherapy. Amplification of TCR beta used genomic DNA extracted from peripheral blood. Germline V lookup: CDR1 MNHNS, CDR2 SASEGT. V lost 4 bases, J lost 3 bases, and 6 bases stayed unmatched. The CDR3 covers 15 residues. TRB rearrangements spanning V, D and J were amplified using mixed TRB-A/B primers. One entry per CDR3 protein, called by TCRdb with MiXCR from the multiplex PCR reads. The sample lists just under 9,500 distinct CDR3 sequences, 23% occurring once. The TCR comes from a human donor with a blood cancer. The donor label of this sample is uncertain. The sequenced sample consisted of blood. The V call is TRBV6-1, the J call TRBJ2-7; 10 bases are shared with TRBD2. CDR3 region: CASSAGLAANYEQYF. The DNA for the CDR3 is TGTGCCAGCAGTGCCGGACTAGCGGCGAACTACGAGCAGTACTTC.